This T cell receptor (beta chain) was sequenced for a study of blood T cell repertoires in COVID-19. Background on the study: The United States, Italy and Spain provided the acute and convalescent COVID-19 samples. PBMCs, B-cell-depleted T cells, or T cells were the source of the cDNA or gDNA that made up the material.

In the source study's methods: Researchers report that nucleated cell counts were estimated from reference gene primer amplification. Some clones are missing from TCRdb's copy, which holds only in-frame ones; the method was immunoSEQ multiplex PCR. The D gene and trimming were derived from the DNA, and the V and J assignments and clone size from that table. This sample yields about 200,000 clones, of which roughly 91% are seen a single time; approximately 4% belongs to the top ten. Losses at the gene ends were 7 bases for V and 0 bases for J; bases not matched to a gene: 4. The length of the CDR3 is 15 residues. Per the germline V gene, CDR1 is WSHSY and CDR2 is SAAADI.

This chain links TRBV10-2 with TRBJ2-1, with 9 bases fitting TRBD2. This sequence was found in a human donor in a cohort sampled during active COVID-19. Input material: peripheral blood. The CDR3 here is CASKTSGYSYNEQFF. In DNA, the CDR3 is TGCGCCAGCAAAACTAGCGGGTACTCCTACAATGAGCAGTTCTTC.